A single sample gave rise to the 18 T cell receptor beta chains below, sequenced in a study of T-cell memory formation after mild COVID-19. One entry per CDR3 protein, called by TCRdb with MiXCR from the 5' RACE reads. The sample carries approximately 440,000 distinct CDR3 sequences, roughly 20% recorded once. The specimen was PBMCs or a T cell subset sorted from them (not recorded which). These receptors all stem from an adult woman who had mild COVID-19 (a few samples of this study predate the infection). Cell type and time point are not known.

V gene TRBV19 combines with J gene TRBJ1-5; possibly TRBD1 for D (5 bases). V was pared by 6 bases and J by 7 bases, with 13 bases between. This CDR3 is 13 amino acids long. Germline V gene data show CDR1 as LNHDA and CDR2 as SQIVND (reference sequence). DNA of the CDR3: TGTGCCAGTAGCGCTCAGGGATTCCAGCCCCAGCATTTT. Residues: CASSAQGFQPQHF.

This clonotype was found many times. CDR3 DNA: TGTGCCAGCAGTTTATGGGTGAACCAAGAGACCCAGTACTTC. Translating gives CASSLWVNQETQYF. The gene calls are TRBV12-3 or TRBV12-4 and TRBJ2-5; no definite D call. CDR3 length: 14 residues. V shed 2 bases and J shed 0 bases, with 7 bases lying between them.

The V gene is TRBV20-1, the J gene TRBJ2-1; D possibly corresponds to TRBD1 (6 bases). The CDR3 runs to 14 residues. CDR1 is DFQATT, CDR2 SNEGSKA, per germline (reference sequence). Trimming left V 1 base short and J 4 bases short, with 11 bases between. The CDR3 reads CSARVRDTYNEQFF. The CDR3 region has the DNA TGCAGTGCTAGAGTTCGGGACACGTACAATGAGCAGTTCTTC.

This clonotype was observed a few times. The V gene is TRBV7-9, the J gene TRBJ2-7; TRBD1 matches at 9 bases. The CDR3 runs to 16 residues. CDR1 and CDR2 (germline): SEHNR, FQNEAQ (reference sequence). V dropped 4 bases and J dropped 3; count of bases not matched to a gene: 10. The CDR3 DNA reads TGTGCCAGCAGCTCGCGGACAGGGGACGGTGGCTACGAGCAGTACTTC. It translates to CASSSRTGDGGYEQYF.

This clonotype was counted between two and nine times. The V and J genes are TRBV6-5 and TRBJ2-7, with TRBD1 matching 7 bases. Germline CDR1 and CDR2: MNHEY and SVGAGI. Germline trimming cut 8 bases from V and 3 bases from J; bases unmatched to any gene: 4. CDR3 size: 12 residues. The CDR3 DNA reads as TGTGCCAGCGGGACAGATAACTACGAGCAGTACTTC. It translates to CASGTDNYEQYF.

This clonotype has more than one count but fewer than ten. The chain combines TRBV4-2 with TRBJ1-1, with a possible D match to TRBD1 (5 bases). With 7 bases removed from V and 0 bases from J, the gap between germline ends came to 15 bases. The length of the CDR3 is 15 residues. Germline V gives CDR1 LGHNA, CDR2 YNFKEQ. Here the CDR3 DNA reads TGTGCCAGCAACCGGGACTTAAGTATGAACACTGAAGCTTTCTTT. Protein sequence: CASNRDLSMNTEAFF.

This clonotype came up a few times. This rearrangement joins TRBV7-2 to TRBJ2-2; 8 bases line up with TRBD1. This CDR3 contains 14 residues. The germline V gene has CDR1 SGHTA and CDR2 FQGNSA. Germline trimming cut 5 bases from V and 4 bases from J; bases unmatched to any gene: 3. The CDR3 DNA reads TGTGCCAGCAGCCCAGACAGGGGCACCGGGGAGCTGTTTTTT. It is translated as CASSPDRGTGELFF. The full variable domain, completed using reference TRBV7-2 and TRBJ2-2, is GAGVSQSPSNKVTEKGKDVELRCDPISGHTALYWYRQSLGQGLEFLIYFQGNSAPDKSGLPSDRFSAERTGGSVSTLTIQRTQQEDSAVYLCASSPDRGTGELFFGEGSRLTVL.

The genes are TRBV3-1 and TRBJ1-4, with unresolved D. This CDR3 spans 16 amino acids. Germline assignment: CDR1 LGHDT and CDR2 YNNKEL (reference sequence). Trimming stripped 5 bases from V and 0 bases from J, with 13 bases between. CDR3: CASSSRRGTTNEKLFF. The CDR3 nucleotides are TGTGCCAGCAGCTCTAGACGCGGGACAACTAATGAAAAACTGTTTTTT.

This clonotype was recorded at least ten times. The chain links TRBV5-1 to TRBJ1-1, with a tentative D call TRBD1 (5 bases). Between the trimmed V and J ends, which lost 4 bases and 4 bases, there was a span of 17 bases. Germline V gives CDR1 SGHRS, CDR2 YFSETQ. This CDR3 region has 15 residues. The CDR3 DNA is TGCGCCAGCAGCCACCCCCGGGGGGTTGGCACTGAAGCTTTCTTT. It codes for CASSHPRGVGTEAFF.

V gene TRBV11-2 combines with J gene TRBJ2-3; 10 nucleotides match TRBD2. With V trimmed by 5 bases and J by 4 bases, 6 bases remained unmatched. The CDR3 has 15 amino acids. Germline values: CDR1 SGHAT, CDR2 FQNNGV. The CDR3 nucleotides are TGTGCCAGCAGCCCCCTTAGCGGGGGGCCAGATACGCAGTATTTT. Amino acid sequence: CASSPLSGGPDTQYF.

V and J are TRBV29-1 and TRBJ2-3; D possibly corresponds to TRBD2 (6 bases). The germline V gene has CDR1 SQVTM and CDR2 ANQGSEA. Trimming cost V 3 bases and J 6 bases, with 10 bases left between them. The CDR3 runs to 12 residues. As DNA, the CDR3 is TGCAGCGTTGACTCTAGCGAGGATACGCAGTATTTT. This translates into CSVDSSEDTQYF.

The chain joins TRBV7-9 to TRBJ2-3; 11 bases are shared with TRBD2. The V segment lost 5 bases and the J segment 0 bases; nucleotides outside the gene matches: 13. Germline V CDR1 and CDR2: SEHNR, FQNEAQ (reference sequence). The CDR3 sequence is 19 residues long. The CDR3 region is CASSLQALAGGWSTDTQYF. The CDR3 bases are TGTGCCAGCAGCCTCCAGGCCCTAGCGGGAGGATGGAGCACAGATACGCAGTATTTT.

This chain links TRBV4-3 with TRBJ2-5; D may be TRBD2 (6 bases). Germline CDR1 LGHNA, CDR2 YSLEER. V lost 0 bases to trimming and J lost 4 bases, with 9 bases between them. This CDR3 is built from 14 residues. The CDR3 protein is CASSQEKAGETQYF. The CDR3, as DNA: TGCGCCAGCAGCCAAGAGAAAGCGGGAGAGACCCAGTACTTC.

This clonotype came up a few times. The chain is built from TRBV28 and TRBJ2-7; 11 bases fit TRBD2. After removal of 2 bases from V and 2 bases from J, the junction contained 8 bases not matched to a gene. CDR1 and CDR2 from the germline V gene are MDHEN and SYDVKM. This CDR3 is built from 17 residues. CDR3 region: CASSLPQTSGKAYEQYF. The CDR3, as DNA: TGTGCCAGCAGTTTACCCCAGACTAGCGGGAAAGCCTACGAGCAGTACTTC.

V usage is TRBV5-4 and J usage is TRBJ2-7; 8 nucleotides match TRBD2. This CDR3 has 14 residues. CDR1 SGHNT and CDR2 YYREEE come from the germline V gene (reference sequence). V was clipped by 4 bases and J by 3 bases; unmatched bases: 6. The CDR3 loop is CASSQRGPLYEQYF. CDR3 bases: TGTGCCAGCAGCCAGCGGGGGCCTCTCTACGAGCAGTACTTC.

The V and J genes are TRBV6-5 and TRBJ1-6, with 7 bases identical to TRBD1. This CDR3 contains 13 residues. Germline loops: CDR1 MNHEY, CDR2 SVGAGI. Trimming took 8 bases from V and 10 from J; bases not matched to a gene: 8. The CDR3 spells CASGRGSLSPLHF. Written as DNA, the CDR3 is TGTGCCAGCGGCAGGGGGAGTTTATCACCCCTCCACTTT.

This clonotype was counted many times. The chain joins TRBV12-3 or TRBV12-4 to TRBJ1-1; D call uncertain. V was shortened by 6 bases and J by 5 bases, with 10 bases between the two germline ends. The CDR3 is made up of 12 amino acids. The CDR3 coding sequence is TGTGCCAGCAGCTTTATCTGGACTGAAGCTTTCTTT. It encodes CASSFIWTEAFF.

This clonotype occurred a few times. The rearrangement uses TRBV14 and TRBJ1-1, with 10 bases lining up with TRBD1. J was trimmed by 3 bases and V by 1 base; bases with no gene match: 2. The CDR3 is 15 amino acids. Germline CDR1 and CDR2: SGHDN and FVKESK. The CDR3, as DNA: TGTGCCAGCAGCCAAGGACAGGGGGCTGACACTGAAGCTTTCTTT. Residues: CASSQGQGADTEAFF.